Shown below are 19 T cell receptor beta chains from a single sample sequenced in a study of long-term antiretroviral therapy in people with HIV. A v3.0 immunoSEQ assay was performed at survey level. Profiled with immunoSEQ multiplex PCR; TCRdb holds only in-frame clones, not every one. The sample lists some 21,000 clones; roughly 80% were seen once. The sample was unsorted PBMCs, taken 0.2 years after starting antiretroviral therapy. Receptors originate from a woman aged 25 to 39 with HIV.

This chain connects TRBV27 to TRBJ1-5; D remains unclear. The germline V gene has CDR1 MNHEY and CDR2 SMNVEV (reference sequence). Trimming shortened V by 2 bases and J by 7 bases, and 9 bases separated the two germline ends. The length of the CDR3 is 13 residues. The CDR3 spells CASSLAGRQPQHF. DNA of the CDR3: TGTGCCAGCAGTTTAGCCGGACGGCAGCCCCAGCATTTT.

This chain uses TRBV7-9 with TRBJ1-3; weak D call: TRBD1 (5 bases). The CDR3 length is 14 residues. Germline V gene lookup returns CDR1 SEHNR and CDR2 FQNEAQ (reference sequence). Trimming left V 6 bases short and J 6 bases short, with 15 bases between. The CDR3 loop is CASSYLKGANTIYF. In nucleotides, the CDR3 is TGTGCCAGCAGTTATCTAAAAGGGGCAAACACCATATATTTT. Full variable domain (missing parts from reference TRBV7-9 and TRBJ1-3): DTGVSQNPRHKITKRGQNVTFRCDPISEHNRLYWYRQTLGQGPEFLTYFQNEAQLEKSRLLSDRFSAERPKGSFSTLEIQRTEQGDSAMYLCASSYLKGANTIYFGEGSWLTVV.

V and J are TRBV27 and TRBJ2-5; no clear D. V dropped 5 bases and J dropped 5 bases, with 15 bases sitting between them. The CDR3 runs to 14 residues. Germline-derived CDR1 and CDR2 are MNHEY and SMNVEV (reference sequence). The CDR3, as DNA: TGTGCCAGCAGTGCTCGACTCCGAAGGGAGACCCAGTACTTC. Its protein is CASSARLRRETQYF.

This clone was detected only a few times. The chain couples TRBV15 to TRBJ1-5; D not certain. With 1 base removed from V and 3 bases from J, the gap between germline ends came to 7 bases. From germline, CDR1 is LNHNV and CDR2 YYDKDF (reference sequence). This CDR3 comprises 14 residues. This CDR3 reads CATSRAAFNQPQHF. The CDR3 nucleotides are TGTGCCACCAGCAGAGCCGCTTTCAATCAGCCCCAGCATTTT.

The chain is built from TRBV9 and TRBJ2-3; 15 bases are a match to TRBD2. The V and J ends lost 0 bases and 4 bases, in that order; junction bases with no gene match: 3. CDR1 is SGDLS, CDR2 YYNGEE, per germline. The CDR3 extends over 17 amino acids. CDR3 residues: CASSVGTSGGAADTQYF. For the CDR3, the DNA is TGTGCCAGCAGCGTAGGGACTAGCGGGGGGGCCGCAGATACGCAGTATTTT.

CDR3 sequence (DNA): TGTGCCAGCGCTGTCGGTTCCTACGAGCAGTACGTC. Its protein is CASAVGSYEQYV. This rearrangement joins TRBV6-1 to TRBJ2-7; D unresolved. The V gene's germline CDR1 is MNHNS and CDR2 SASEGT. Trimming removed 8 bases from V and 1 base from J, with 9 bases in between. CDR3 length: 12 amino acids.

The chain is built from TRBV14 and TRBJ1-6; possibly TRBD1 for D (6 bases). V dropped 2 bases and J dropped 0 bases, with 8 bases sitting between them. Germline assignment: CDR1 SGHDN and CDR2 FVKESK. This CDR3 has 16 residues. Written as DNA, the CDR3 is TGTGCCAGCAGCCAAACAGGGAGCTCCTATAATTCACCCCTCCACTTT. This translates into CASSQTGSSYNSPLHF.

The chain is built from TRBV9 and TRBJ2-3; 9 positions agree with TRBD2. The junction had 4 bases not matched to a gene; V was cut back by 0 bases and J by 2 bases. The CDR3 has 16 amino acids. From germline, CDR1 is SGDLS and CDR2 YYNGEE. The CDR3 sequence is CASSVALAGHTDTQYF. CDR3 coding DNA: TGTGCCAGCAGCGTAGCTCTAGCGGGGCACACAGATACGCAGTATTTT. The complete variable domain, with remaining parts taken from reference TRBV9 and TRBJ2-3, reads DSGVTQTPKHLITATGQRVTLRCSPRSGDLSVYWYQQSLDQGLQFLIQYYNGEERAKGNILERFSAQQFPDLHSELNLSSLELGDSALYFCASSVALAGHTDTQYFGPGTRLTVL.

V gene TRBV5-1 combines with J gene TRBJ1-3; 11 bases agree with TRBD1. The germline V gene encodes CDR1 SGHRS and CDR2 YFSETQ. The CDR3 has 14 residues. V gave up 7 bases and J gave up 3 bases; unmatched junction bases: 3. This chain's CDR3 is CASQDRGRGNTIYF. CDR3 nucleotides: TGCGCCAGCCAGGACAGGGGGCGTGGAAACACCATATATTTT.

DNA of the CDR3: TGTGCCAGCTCACCATACGGGGGGGCGCGCACAGATACGCAGTATTTT. Translated: CASSPYGGARTDTQYF. The chain carries TRBV18 and TRBJ2-3; 8 bases map to TRBD2. The CDR3 runs 16 residues. V gave up 2 bases and J gave up 1 base; unmatched junction bases: 5. From germline, CDR1 is KGHSH and CDR2 LQKENI.

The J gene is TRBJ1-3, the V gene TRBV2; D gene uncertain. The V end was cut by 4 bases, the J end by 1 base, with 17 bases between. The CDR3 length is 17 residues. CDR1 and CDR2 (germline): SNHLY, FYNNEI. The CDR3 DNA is TGTGCCAGCAGTGTGTGGACTCCCGAGAATTCTGGAAACACCATATATTTT. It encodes CASSVWTPENSGNTIYF.

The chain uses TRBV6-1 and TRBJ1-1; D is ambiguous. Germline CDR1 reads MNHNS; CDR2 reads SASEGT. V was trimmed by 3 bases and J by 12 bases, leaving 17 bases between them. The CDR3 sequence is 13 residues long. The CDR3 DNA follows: TGTGCCAGCAGTGATGGCTCGGTGGCGGATACTTTCTTT. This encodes CASSDGSVADTFF.

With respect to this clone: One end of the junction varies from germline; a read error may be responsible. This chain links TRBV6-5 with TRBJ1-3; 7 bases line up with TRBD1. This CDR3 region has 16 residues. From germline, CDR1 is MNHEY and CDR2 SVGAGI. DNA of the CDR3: TGTACCAGCAGTTACTCGTCAGGGGGAACTGGAAACACCATATATTTT. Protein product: CTSSYSSGGTGNTIYF.

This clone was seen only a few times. The CDR3 DNA reads TGTGCCAGCAGTTCTCAGGGGAGAGACAACTATGGCTACACCTTC. It codes for CASSSQGRDNYGYTF. V gene TRBV27 combines with J gene TRBJ1-2, with a possible D match to TRBD1 (6 bases). V was shortened by 4 bases and J by 2 bases, with 14 bases between the two germline ends. Germline V gives CDR1 MNHEY, CDR2 SMNVEV (reference sequence). The length of the CDR3 is 15 residues.

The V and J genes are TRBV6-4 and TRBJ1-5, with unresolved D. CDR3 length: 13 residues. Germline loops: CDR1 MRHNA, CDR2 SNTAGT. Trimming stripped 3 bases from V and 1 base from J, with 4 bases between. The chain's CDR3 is CASSEMSNQPQHF. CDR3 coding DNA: TGTGCCAGCAGTGAGATGAGCAATCAGCCCCAGCATTTT.

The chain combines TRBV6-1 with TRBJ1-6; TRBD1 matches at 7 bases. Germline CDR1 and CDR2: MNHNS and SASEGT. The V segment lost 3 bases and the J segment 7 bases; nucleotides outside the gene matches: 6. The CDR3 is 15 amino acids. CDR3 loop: CASSDPGQYNSPLHF. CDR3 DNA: TGTGCCAGCAGTGACCCGGGACAGTACAATTCACCCCTCCACTTT.

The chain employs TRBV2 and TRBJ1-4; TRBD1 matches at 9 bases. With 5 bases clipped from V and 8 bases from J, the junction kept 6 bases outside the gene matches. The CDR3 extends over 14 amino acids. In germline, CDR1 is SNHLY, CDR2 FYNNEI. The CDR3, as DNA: TGTGCCAGCAGTCGACAGGGGGTCGGAGAAAAACTGTTTTTT. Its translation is CASSRQGVGEKLFF.

The CDR3 spells CASRDSNNQPQHF. The CDR3 DNA reads TGTGCCAGCCGGGACAGCAACAATCAGCCCCAGCATTTT. The rearrangement uses TRBV6-1 and TRBJ1-5; TRBD1 agrees at 7 bases. Unmatched junction bases numbered 4, after V lost 8 bases and J lost 3 bases. The CDR3 sequence is 13 residues long. CDR1 and CDR2 (germline): MNHNS, SASEGT.

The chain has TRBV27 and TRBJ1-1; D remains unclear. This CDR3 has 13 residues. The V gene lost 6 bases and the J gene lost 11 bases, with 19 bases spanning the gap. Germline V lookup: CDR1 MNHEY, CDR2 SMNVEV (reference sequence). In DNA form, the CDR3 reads TGTGCCAGCAGCCTACCGGGTTACCGTGGGGCTTTCTTT. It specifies CASSLPGYRGAFF.